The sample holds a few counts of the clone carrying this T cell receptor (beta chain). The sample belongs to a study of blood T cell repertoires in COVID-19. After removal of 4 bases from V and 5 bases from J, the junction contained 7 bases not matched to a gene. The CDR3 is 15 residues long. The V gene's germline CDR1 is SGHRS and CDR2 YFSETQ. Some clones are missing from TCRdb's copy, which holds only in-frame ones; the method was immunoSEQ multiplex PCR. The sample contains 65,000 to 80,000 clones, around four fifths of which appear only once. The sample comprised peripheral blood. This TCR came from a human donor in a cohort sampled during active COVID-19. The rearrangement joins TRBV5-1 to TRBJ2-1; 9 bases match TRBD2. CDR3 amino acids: CASSPRGGGNNEQFF. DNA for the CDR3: TGCGCCAGCAGCCCCCGCGGGGGGGGTAACAATGAGCAGTTCTTC.